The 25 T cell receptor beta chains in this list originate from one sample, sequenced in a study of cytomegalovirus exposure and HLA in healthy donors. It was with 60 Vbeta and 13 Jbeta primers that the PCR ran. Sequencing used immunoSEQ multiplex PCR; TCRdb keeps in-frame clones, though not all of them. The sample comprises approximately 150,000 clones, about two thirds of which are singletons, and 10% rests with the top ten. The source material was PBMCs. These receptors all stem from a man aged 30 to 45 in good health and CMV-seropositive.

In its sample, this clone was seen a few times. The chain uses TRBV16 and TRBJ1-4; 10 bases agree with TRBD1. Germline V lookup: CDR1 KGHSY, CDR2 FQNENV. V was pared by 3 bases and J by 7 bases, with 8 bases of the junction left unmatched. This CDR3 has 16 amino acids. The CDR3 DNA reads TGTGCCAGCAGCCAGTACGCCGGGACAGGGGTTGAAAAACTGTTTTTT. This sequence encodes CASSQYAGTGVEKLFF.

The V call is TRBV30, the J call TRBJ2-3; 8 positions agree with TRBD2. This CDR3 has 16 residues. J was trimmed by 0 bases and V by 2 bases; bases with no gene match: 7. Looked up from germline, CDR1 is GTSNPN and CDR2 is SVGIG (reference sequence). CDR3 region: CAWSRRAGGSTDTQYF. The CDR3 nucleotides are TGTGCCTGGAGTAGGAGGGCGGGGGGTAGCACAGATACGCAGTATTTT. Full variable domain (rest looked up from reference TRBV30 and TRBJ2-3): SQTIHQWPATLVQPVGSPLSLECTVEGTSNPNLYWYRQAAGRGLQLLFYSVGIGQISSEVPQNLSASRPQDRQFILSSKKLLLSDSGFYLCAWSRRAGGSTDTQYFGPGTRLTVL.

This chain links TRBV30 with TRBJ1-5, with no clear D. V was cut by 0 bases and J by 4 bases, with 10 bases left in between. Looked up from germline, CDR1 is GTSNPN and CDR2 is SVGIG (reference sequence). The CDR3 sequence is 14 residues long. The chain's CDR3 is CAWSVLRGNQPQHF. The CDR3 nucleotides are TGTGCCTGGAGTGTACTGAGAGGAAATCAGCCCCAGCATTTT.

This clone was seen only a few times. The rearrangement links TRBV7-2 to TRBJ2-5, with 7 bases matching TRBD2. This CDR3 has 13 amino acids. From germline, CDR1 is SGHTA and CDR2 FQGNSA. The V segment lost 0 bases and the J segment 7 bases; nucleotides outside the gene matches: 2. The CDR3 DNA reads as TGTGCCAGCAGCTTAGCCACGGGGGGGACCCAGTACTTC. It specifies CASSLATGGTQYF. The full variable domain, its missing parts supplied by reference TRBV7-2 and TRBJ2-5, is GAGVSQSPSNKVTEKGKDVELRCDPISGHTALYWYRQSLGQGLEFLIYFQGNSAPDKSGLPSDRFSAERTGGSVSTLTIQRTQQEDSAVYLCASSLATGGTQYFGPGTRLLVL.

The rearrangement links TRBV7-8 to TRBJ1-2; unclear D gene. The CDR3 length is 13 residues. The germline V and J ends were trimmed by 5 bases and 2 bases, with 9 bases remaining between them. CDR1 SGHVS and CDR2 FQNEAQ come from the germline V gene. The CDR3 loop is CASSAGANYGYTF. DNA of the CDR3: TGTGCCAGCAGCGCGGGAGCGAACTATGGCTACACCTTC.

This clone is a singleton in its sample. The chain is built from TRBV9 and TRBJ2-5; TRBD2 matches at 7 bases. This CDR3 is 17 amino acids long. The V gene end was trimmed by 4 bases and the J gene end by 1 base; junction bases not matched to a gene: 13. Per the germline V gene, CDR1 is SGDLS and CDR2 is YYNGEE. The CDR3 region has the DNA TGTGCCAGCAGCTCATCTAGCGGAGGGGTGTCCCAAGAGACCCAGTACTTC. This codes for CASSSSSGGVSQETQYF.

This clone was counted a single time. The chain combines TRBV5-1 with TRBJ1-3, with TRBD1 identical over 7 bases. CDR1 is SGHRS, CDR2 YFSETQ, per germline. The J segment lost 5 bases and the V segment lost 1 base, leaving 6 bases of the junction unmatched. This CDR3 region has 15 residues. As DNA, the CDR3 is TGCGCCAGCAGCTTGACAGGGGCTCCCCGAAACACCATATATTTT. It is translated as CASSLTGAPRNTIYF.

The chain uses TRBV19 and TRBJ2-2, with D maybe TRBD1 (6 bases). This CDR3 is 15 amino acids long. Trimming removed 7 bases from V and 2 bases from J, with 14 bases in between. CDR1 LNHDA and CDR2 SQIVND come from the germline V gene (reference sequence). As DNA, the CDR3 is TGTGCCAGTACGCACCAGGGGCACAACACCGGGGAGCTGTTTTTT. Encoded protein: CASTHQGHNTGELFF.

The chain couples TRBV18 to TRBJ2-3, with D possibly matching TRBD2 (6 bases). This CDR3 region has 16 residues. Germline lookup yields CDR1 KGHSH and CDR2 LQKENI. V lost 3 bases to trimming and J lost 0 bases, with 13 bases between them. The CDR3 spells CASSPPGTYSTDTQYF. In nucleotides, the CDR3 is TGTGCCAGCTCACCCCCCGGGACTTATAGCACAGATACGCAGTATTTT.

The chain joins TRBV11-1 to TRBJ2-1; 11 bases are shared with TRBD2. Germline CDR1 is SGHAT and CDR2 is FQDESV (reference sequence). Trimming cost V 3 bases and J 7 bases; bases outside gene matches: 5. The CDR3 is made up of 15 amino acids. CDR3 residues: CASSFTSGSGNEQFF. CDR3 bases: TGTGCCAGCAGCTTTACTAGCGGGAGCGGTAATGAGCAGTTCTTC.

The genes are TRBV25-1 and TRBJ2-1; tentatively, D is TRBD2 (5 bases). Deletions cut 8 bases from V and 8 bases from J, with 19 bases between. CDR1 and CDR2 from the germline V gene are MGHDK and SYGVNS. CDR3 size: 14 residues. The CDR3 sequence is CASGESGLMDEQFF. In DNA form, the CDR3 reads TGTGCCAGCGGGGAGTCCGGGTTAATGGATGAGCAGTTCTTC.

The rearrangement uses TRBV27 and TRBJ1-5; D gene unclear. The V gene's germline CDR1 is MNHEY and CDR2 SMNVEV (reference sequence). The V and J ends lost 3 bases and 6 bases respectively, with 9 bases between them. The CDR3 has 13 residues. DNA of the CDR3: TGTGCCAGCAGTTTCGGGTTTCTTCAGCCCCAGCATTTT. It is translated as CASSFGFLQPQHF.

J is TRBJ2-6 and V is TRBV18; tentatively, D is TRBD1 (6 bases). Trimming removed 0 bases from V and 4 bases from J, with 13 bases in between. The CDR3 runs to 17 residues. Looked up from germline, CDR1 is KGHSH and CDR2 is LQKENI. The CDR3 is CASSPPAGVSGANVLTF. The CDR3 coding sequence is TGTGCCAGCTCACCACCCGCAGGGGTGTCCGGGGCCAACGTCCTGACTTTC.

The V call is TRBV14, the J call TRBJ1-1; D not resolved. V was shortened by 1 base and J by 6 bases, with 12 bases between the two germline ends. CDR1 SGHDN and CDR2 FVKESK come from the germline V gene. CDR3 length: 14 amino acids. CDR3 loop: CASSQGRWRSEAFF. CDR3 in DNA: TGTGCCAGCAGCCAAGGGAGATGGAGGTCTGAAGCTTTCTTT.

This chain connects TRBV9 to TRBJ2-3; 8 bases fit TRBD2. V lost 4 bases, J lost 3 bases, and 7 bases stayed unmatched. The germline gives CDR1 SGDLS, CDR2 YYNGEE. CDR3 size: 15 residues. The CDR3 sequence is CASSTRAGVTDTQYF. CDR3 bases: TGTGCCAGCAGCACTAGAGCGGGAGTGACAGATACGCAGTATTTT.

The CDR3 reads CAIGQGVTYEQYF. DNA for the CDR3: TGTGCCATAGGACAGGGGGTAACCTACGAGCAGTACTTC. The chain has TRBV28 and TRBJ2-7; 10 bases align to TRBD1. The CDR3 consists of 13 residues. Unmatched junction bases numbered 5, after V lost 10 bases and J lost 2 bases. Germline V gene data show CDR1 as MDHEN and CDR2 as SYDVKM.

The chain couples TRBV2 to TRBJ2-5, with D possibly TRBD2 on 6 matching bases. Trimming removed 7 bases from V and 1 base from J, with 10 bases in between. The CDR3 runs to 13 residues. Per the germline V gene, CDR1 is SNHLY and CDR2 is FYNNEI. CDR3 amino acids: CASTRDFQETQYF. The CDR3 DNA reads TGTGCCAGCACAAGGGACTTCCAAGAGACCCAGTACTTC.

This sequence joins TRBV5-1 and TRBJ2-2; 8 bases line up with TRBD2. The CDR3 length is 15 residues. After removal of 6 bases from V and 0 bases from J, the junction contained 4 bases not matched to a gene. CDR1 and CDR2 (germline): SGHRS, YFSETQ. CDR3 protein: CASTTSGANTGELFF. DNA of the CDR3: TGCGCCAGCACCACTAGCGGTGCGAACACCGGGGAGCTGTTTTTT.

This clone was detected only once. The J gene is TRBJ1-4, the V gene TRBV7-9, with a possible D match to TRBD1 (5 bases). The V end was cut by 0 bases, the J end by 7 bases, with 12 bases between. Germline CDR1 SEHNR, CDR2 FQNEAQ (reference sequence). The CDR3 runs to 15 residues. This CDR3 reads CASSLAQEKGEKLFF. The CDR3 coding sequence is TGTGCCAGCAGCTTAGCACAGGAGAAGGGTGAAAAACTGTTTTTT.

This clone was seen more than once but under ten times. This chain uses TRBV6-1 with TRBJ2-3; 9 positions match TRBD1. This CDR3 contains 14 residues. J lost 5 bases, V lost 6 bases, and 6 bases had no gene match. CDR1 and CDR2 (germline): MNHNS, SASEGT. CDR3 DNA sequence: TGTGCCAGCAGCAGGGACAGGGTGGTAGATACGCAGTATTTT. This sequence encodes CASSRDRVVDTQYF.

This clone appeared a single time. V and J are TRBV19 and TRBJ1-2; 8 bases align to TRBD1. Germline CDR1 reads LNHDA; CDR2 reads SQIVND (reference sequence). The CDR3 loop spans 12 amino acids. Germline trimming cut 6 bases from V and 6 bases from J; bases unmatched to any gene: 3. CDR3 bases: TGTGCCAGTAGAGGACAGGGAGATGGCTACACCTTC. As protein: CASRGQGDGYTF.

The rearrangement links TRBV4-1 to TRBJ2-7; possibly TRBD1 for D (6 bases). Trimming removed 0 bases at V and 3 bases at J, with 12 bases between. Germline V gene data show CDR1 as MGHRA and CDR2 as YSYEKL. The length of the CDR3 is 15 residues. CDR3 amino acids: CASSQEGHPGYEQYF. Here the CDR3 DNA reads TGCGCCAGCAGCCAAGAGGGACACCCCGGCTACGAGCAGTACTTC.

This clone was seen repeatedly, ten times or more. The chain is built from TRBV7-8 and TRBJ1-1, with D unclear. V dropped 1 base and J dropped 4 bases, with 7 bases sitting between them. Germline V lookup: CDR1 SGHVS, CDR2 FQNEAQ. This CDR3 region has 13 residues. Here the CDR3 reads CASSLESGTEAFF. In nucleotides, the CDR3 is TGTGCCAGCAGCTTAGAGTCCGGCACTGAAGCTTTCTTT.

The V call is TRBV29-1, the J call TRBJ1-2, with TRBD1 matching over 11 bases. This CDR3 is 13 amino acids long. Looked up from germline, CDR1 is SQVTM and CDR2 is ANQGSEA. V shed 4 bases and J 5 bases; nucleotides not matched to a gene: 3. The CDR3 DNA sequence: TGCAGCGTTGGGACAGGGGGCTTGTATGGCTACACCTTC. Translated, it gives CSVGTGGLYGYTF.

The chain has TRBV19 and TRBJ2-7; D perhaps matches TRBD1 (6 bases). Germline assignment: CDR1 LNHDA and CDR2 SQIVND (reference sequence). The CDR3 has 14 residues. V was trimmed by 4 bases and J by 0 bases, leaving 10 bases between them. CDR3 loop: CASSSWTASYEQYF. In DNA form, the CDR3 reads TGTGCCAGTAGTAGTTGGACAGCCTCCTACGAGCAGTACTTC.